The entry that follows covers one TCR beta chain sequence. Its binding antigen is unknown. It has no much larger one-base neighbor in the sample; base qualities were not kept. This record comes from a study of Ad26.COV2.S vaccination and SARS-CoV-2 variants (dated by TCRdb to about 2021). General notes on the study: Vaccine-arm donors came from COV1001, a multicentre, randomized, double-blind, placebo-controlled phase I-IIa trial of Ad26.COV2.S in healthy adults. The TCR-sequenced set comprised approximately 32 samples: about 19 Ad26.COV2.S vaccine recipients, 5 placebo recipients and 8 SARS-CoV-2 convalescent individuals. Investigators did not know the trial group allocation while performing experiments and assessing outcomes. Sequencing of the TCRbeta repertoire served to evaluate the specificity and breadth of SARS-CoV-2-reactive T cell receptors following Ad26.COV2.S vaccination. Dosing of Ad26.COV2.S was intramuscular, at either 5x10^10 or 1x10^11 viral particles, delivered as one shot or as two shots spaced 56 days apart. Trial participants were randomized into five groups of five: low-dose or high-dose Ad26.COV2.S given once or twice, or placebo on both occasions. Broader findings and caveats from the paper: The study lacked the statistical power to compare responses across vaccine doses or regimens. Substantial breadth of spike-specific CD8+ and CD4+ T cell responses was reported after vaccination. Comparable non-spike TCR breadth was observed between vaccine and placebo recipients, consistent with only spike being contained in the vaccine. It was noted by the authors that total T cell responses may have been underestimated by the TCR breadth and depth analyses. Ad26.COV2.S recipients had higher spike-specific TCR breadth than placebo recipients (P = 0.0014).

The sample's treatment or condition label is to be understood as: some 20 received Ad26.COV2.S at low or high dose, single or two shots; roughly five received placebo; per-sample allocation not given. Repertoires of vaccine and placebo recipients were sequenced from samples taken on day 63 after the first injection. Cohort 1b enrolled about two dozen adults aged 18-55 years at a single site in Boston, USA, between 29 July and 7 August 2020. Ad26.COV2.S was a replication-incompetent adenovirus type 26 vector expressing a prefusion-stabilized SARS-CoV-2 spike protein from the original Wuhan strain. The immunoSEQ Assay was used to sequence TCRbeta CDR3 regions. After extraction, genomic DNA underwent amplification by bias-controlled multiplex PCR, followed by high-throughput sequencing. In the source study's methods: To quantify the absolute abundance of every unique TCRbeta CDR3 region, sequences were collapsed and filtered. T cell fraction was estimated by normalization of TCRbeta template counts to usable DNA, with usable DNA being measured through amplification of reference genes present in all nucleated cells. Repertoire TCRs were annotated as SARS-CoV-2-specific by exact matching of V gene, CDR3 amino acid sequence and J gene to a known reactive TCR set. The reference SARS-CoV-2 TCR set was obtained from MIRA and was filtered for enrichment in COVID-19-positive ImmuneCODE repertoires, whereby public or cross-reactive TCRs were removed. Based on the MIRA antigens, annotated TCRs were further analysed at the level of specific ORF or position within ORF. Breadth was defined as the number of annotated unique rearrangements divided by the total number of unique productive rearrangements, and depth was defined as the summed frequency of the annotated unique rearrangements. Two-sided Wilcoxon rank-sum tests were applied when comparing TCR breadth between groups. TCRdb retrieved this table from immuneACCESS and kept in-frame rearrangements only. Not all clones are present; in checked studies, unresolved V genes account for under half, and no reason is known for the remainder. That table furnishes V, J and clone size, whereas the DNA furnished D and trimming. Here the sample has 300,000 to 350,000 clones; roughly 80% occur a single time. The ten largest clones represent approximately 2.1% of the sample.

This clonotype originated in a person aged 18 to 65 who received the Ad26.COV2.S COVID-19 vaccine or a placebo. The source material was peripheral blood, sampled in a trial of Ad26.COV2.S vaccine versus placebo.

This receptor has the CDR3 CASSDETSGMIYEQYF. The DNA sequence reads TGCGCCAGCAGTGATGAGACTAGCGGCATGATCTACGAGCAGTACTTC. The chain couples TRBV10-2 to TRBJ2-7; the junction holds 9 bases that match TRBD2. Reading from cysteine to phenylalanine, the CDR3 counts 16 amino acids. Left in the record is the CDR3 DNA by itself, 48 bases read in frame from the first base. At the junction V is shortened by 3 bases and J by 3 bases; bases outside the gene matches: 9. Via the germline V gene, CDR1 is WSHSY and CDR2 SAAADI.